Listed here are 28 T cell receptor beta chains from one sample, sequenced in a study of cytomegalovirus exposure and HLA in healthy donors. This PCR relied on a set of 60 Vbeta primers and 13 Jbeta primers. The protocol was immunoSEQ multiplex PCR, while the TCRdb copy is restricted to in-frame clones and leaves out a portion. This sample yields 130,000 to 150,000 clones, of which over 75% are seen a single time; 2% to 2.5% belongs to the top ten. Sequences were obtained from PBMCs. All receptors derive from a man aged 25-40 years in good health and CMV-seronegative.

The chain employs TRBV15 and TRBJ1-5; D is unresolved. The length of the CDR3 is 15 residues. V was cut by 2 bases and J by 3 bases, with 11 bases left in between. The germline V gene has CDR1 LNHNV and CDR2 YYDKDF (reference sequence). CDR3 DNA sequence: TGTGCCACCAGCAGACGCGGCCTATACAATCAGCCCCAGCATTTT. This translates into CATSRRGLYNQPQHF.

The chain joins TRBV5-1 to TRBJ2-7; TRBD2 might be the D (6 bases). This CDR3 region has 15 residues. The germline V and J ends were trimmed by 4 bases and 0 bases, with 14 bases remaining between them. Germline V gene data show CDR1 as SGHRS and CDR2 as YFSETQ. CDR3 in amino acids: CASSLLGGSSYEQYF. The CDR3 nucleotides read TGCGCCAGCAGCCTTCTGGGGGGAAGCTCCTACGAGCAGTACTTC.

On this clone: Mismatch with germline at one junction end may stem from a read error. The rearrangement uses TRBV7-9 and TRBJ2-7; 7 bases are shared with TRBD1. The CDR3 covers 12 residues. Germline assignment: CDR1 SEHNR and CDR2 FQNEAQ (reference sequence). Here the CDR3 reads CSSSLIEGAMYF. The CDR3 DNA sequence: TGTTCCAGCAGCCTCATTGAGGGGGCCATGTACTTC.

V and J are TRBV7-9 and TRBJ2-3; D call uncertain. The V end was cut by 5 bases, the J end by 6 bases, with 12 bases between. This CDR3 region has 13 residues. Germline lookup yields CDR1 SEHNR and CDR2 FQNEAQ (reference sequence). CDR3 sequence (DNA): TGTGCCAGCAGCCCCTATAACGAGGATACGCAGTATTTT. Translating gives CASSPYNEDTQYF. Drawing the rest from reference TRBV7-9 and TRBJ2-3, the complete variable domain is DTGVSQNPRHKITKRGQNVTFRCDPISEHNRLYWYRQTLGQGPEFLTYFQNEAQLEKSRLLSDRFSAERPKGSFSTLEIQRTEQGDSAMYLCASSPYNEDTQYFGPGTRLTVL.

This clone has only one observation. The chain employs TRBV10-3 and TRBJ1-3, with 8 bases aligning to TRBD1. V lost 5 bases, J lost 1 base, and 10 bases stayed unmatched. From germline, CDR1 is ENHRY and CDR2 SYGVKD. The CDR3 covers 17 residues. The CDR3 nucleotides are TGTGCCATCAGTCCCGTCGGACAGGGCTTTTCTGGAAACACCATATATTTT. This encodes CAISPVGQGFSGNTIYF.

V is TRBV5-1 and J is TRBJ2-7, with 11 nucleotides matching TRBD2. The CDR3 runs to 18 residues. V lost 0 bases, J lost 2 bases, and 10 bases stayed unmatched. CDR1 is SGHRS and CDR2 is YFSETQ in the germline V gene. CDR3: CASSLAGTSGVHPYEQYF. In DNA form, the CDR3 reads TGCGCCAGCAGCTTGGCCGGGACTAGCGGAGTTCACCCCTACGAGCAGTACTTC.

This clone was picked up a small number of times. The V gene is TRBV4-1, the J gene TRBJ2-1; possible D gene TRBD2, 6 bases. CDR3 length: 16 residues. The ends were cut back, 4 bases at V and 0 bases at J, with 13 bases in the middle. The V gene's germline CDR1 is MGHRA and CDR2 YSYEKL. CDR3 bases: TGCGCCAGCAGCCGAGGTTACGGGAGCTCCTACAATGAGCAGTTCTTC. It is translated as CASSRGYGSSYNEQFF.

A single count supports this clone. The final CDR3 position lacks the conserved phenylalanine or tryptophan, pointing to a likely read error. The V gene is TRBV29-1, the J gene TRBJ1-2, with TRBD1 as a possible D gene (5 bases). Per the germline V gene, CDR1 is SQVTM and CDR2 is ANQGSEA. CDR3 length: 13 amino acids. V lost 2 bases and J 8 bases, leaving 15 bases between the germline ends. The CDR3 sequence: CSVEYRGSNGYTL. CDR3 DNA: TGCAGCGTTGAATACCGGGGGTCGAACGGCTACACCCTC.

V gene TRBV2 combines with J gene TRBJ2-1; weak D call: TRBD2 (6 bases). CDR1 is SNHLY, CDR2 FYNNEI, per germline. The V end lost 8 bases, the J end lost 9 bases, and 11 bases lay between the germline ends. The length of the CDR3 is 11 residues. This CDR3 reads CASFSGVEQFF. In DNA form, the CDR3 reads TGTGCCAGCTTCTCGGGAGTTGAGCAGTTCTTC. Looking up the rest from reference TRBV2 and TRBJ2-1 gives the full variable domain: EPEVTQTPSHQVTQMGQEVILRCVPISNHLYFYWYRQILGQKVEFLVSFYNNEISEKSEIFDDQFSVERPDGSNFTLKIRSTKLEDSAMYFCASFSGVEQFFGPGTRLTVL.

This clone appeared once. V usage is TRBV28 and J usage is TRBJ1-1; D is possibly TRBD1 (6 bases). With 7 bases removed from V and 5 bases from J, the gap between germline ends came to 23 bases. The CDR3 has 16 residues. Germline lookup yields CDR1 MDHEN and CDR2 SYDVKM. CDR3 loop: CASKVSGGAGGTEAFF. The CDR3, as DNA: TGTGCCAGCAAAGTTTCTGGGGGGGCTGGGGGTACTGAAGCTTTCTTT.

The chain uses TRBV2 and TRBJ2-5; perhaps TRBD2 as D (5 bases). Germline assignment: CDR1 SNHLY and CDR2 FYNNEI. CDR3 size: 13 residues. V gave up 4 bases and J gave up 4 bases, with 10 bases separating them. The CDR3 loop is CASSGTGGETQYF. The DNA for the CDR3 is TGTGCCAGCAGTGGGACTGGTGGAGAGACCCAGTACTTC. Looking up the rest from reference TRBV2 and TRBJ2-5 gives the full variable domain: EPEVTQTPSHQVTQMGQEVILRCVPISNHLYFYWYRQILGQKVEFLVSFYNNEISEKSEIFDDQFSVERPDGSNFTLKIRSTKLEDSAMYFCASSGTGGETQYFGPGTRLLVL.

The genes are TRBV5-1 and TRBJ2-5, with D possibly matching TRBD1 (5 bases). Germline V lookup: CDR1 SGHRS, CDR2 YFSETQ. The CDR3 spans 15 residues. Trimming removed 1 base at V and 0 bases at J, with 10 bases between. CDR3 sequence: CASSLRGGYQETQYF. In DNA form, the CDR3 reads TGCGCCAGCAGCTTGAGGGGTGGGTACCAAGAGACCCAGTACTTC.

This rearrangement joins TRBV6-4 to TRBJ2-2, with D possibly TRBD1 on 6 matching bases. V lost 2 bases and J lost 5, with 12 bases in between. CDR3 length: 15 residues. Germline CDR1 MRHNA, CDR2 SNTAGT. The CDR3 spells CASSDTGIRTGELFF. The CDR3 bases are TGTGCCAGCAGTGACACAGGGATTCGAACCGGGGAGCTGTTTTTT.

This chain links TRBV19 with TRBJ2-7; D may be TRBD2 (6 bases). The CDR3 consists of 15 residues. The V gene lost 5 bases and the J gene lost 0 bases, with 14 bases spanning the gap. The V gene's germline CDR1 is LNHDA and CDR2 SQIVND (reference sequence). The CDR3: CASSYGGLGSYEQYF. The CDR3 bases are TGTGCCAGTAGTTACGGAGGGCTTGGCTCCTACGAGCAGTACTTC.

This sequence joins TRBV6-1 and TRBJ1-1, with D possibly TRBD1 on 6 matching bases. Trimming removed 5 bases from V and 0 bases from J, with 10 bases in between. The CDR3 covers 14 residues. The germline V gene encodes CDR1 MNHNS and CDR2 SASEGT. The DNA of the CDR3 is TGTGCCAGCAGTCTCAGGGGCTTGAACACTGAAGCTTTCTTT. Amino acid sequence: CASSLRGLNTEAFF.

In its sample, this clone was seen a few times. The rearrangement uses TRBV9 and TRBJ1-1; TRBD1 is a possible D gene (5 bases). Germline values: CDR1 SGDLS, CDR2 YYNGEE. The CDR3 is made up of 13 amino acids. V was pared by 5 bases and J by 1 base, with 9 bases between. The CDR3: CASRSGSNTEAFF. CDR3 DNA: TGTGCCAGCAGATCAGGGTCGAACACTGAAGCTTTCTTT. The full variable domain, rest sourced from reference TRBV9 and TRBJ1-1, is DSGVTQTPKHLITATGQRVTLRCSPRSGDLSVYWYQQSLDQGLQFLIQYYNGEERAKGNILERFSAQQFPDLHSELNLSSLELGDSALYFCASRSGSNTEAFFGQGTRLTVV.

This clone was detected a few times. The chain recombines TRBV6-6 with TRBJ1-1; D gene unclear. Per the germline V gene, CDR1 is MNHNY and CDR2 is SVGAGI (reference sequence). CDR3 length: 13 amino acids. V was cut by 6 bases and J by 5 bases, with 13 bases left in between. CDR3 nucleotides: TGTGCCAGCAGAGGAGGCGCCGATACTGAAGCTTTCTTT. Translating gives CASRGGADTEAFF.

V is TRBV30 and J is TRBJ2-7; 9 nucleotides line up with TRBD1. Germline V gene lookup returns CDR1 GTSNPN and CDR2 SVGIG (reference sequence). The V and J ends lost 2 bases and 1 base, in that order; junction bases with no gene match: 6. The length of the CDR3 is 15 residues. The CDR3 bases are TGTGCCTGGAGTTCCGGGACAGGGCCTTCCTACGAGCAGTACTTC. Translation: CAWSSGTGPSYEQYF.

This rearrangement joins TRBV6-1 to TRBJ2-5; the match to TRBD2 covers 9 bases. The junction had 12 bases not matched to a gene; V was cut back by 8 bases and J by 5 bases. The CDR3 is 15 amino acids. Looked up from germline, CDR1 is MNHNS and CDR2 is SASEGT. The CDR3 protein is CASGRVAGGHETQYF. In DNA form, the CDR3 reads TGTGCCAGCGGGAGGGTGGCGGGGGGGCACGAGACCCAGTACTTC.

CDR3 sequence: CATSTGLNTEAFF. The CDR3 DNA sequence: TGTGCCACGTCGACAGGGCTGAACACTGAAGCTTTCTTT. The chain couples TRBV6-5 to TRBJ1-1; 7 nucleotides line up with TRBD1. The CDR3 runs 13 residues. Trimming at V came to 10 bases and at J to 0 bases, leaving 5 bases not matched to a gene. CDR1 is MNHEY and CDR2 is SVGAGI in the germline V gene.

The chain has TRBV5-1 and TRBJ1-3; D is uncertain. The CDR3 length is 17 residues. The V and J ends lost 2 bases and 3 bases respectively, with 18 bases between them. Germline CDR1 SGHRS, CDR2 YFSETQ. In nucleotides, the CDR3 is TGCGCCAGCAGCTTCACTTGGACTCCCATGGGTGGAAACACCATATATTTT. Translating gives CASSFTWTPMGGNTIYF.

The CDR3 coding sequence is TGTGCCAGCAGCCCTTTCAGGGATGAAAAACTGTTTTTT. Residues: CASSPFRDEKLFF. This rearrangement joins TRBV7-9 to TRBJ1-4; D may be TRBD1 (5 bases). Trimming stripped 5 bases from V and 6 bases from J, with 10 bases between. This CDR3 has 13 residues. CDR1 and CDR2 (germline): SEHNR, FQNEAQ (reference sequence).

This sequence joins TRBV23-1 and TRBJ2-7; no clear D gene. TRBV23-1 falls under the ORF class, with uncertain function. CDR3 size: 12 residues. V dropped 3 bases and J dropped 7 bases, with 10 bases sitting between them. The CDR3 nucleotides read TGCGCCAGCAGTCATTCGACTGCTGAGCAGTACTTC. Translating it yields CASSHSTAEQYF.

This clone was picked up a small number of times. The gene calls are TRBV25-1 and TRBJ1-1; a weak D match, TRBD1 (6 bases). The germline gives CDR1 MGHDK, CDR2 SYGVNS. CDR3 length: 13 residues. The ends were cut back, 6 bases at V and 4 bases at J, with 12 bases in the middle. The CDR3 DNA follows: TGTGCCAGCAGCCGGGAGGGGGTCACTGAAGCTTTCTTT. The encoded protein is CASSREGVTEAFF.

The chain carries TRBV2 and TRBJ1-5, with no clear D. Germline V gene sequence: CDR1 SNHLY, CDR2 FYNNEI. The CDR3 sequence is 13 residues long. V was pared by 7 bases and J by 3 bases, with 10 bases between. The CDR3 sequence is CASNQATNQPQHF. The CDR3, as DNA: TGTGCCAGCAACCAGGCGACCAATCAGCCCCAGCATTTT.

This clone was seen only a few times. CDR3 residues: CASSEAPWTGAGANVLTF. The CDR3 nucleotides read TGTGCCAGCAGTGAAGCGCCCTGGACAGGGGCTGGGGCCAACGTCCTGACTTTC. The chain couples TRBV2 to TRBJ2-6, with 9 positions matching TRBD1. V shed 0 bases, J shed 2 bases, and the junction held 5 bases outside the gene matches. From germline, CDR1 is SNHLY and CDR2 FYNNEI. The CDR3 consists of 18 residues.

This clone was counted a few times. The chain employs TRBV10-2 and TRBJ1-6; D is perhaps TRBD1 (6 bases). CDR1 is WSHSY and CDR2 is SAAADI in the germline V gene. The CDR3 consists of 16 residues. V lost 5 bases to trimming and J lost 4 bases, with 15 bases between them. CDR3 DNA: TGCGCCAGCAGTCCCGAACAGGGATCTTATAATTCACCCCTCCACTTT. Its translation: CASSPEQGSYNSPLHF.

DNA of the CDR3: TGTGCCAGCAGTCCGCCCCCGGGACAGTCTGGCTACACCTTC. Its protein is CASSPPPGQSGYTF. The rearrangement joins TRBV27 to TRBJ1-2, with 7 bases lining up with TRBD1. Germline V CDR1 and CDR2: MNHEY, SMNVEV (reference sequence). V was pared by 5 bases and J by 7 bases, with 10 bases of the junction left unmatched. The CDR3 length is 14 residues.